A selection of T cell receptor beta chains follows, all from one sample in a study of shared clonotypes between healthy human individuals. The protocol was immunoSEQ multiplex PCR, while the TCRdb copy is restricted to in-frame clones and leaves out a portion. The table lists a few million clones, just under 95% of them singletons. The material sequenced was naive CD4+ T cells from PBMCs. The receptors derive from a man in his late teens or twenties in good health. Some clones in this sample may be carry-over from other donors' samples. CDR3s include the opening cysteine and the closing phenylalanine or tryptophan. Each record gives: V gene, J gene, clone size, D gene, CDR3 length, CDR3 protein, CDR3 DNA. The D gene is left open where the match is weak. Size is stated for part of the rows, as once, few or many counts, or as a class when the clone is expanded.

TRBV4-2	TRBJ2-1	NA	TRBD2	16	CASSLPAGTSLNEQFF	TGTGCCAGCAGCCTCCCAGCTGGGACTAGCCTCAATGAGCAGTTCTTC
TRBV19	TRBJ2-5	NA	TRBD1	14	CASSVGTVSETQYF	TGTGCCAGTAGTGTCGGGACAGTCTCAGAGACCCAGTACTTC
TRBV18	TRBJ2-7	NA	NA	18	CASSPNQLAGGLGYEQYF	TGTGCCAGCTCACCAAACCAGCTCGCTGGGGGTCTGGGGTACGAGCAGTACTTC
TRBV5-4	TRBJ1-5	NA	TRBD1	15	CASSLGGQGGQPQHF	TGTGCCAGCAGCTTGGGGGGACAGGGGGGCCAGCCCCAGCATTTT
TRBV9	TRBJ2-7	NA	TRBD1	16	CASSVAGTALSYEQYF	TGTGCCAGCAGCGTCGCCGGGACAGCCTTATCCTACGAGCAGTACTTC
TRBV7-2	TRBJ1-1	NA	NA	15	CASSLGGRENTEAFF	TGTGCCAGCAGCTTAGGGGGACGGGAGAACACTGAAGCTTTCTTT
TRBV4-3	TRBJ2-1	NA	TRBD2	14	CASSQDRLAGEQFF	TGCGCCAGCAGCCAAGATAGACTAGCGGGTGAGCAGTTCTTC
TRBV18	TRBJ1-1	NA	TRBD1	14	CASSQGQGVTEAFF	TGTGCCAGCTCACAGGGACAGGGTGTCACTGAAGCTTTCTTT
TRBV29-1	TRBJ1-2	NA	NA	14	CSVRRLLQGDGYTF	TGCAGCGTTCGAAGACTTTTACAGGGTGACGGCTACACCTTC
TRBV15	TRBJ2-3	NA	NA	14	CATSRDTFTDTQYF	TGTGCCACCAGCAGAGATACGTTCACAGATACGCAGTATTTT
TRBV18	TRBJ2-3	NA	NA	14	CASSPQTVADTQYF	TGTGCCAGCTCACCTCAGACAGTCGCAGATACGCAGTATTTT
TRBV7-8	TRBJ2-7	NA	NA	14	CASSLVGRFYEQYF	TGTGCCAGCAGCTTAGTGGGCCGATTCTACGAGCAGTACTTC
TRBV18	TRBJ2-6	NA	TRBD2	18	CASSPLTSGDSGANVLTF	TGTGCCAGCTCACCGCTGACTAGCGGGGACTCTGGGGCCAACGTCCTGACTTTC
TRBV6-4	TRBJ2-2	NA	TRBD2	16	CASSDLASGKTGELFF	TGTGCCAGCAGTGACTTGGCTAGCGGGAAAACCGGGGAGCTGTTTTTT
TRBV13	TRBJ2-3	NA	TRBD2	16	CASSLVLAGGADTQYF	TGTGCCAGCAGCTTAGTGCTAGCGGGGGGGGCGGATACGCAGTATTTT
TRBV9	TRBJ2-2	NA	NA	15	CASSIQGRDTGELFF	TGTGCCAGCAGCATACAGGGTCGGGACACCGGGGAGCTGTTTTTT
TRBV28	TRBJ2-7	NA	NA	15	CASSLRRDRTYEQYF	TGTGCCAGCAGCCTCCGGAGGGACAGAACCTACGAGCAGTACTTC
TRBV7-2	TRBJ2-7	NA	TRBD2	15	CASSLGLADTYEQYF	TGTGCCAGCAGCCTTGGACTAGCGGACACCTACGAGCAGTACTTC
TRBV5-1	TRBJ2-7	once	TRBD1	13	CASSLQGTYEQYF	TGCGCCAGCAGCTTACAGGGGACCTACGAGCAGTACTTC
TRBV18	TRBJ2-7	NA	NA	13	CASSPGSSYEQYF	TGTGCCAGCTCACCGGGGTCCTCCTACGAGCAGTACTTC
TRBV2	TRBJ2-1	once	NA	13	CASSALGGNEQFF	TGTGCCAGCAGTGCTCTTGGGGGCAATGAGCAGTTCTTC
TRBV28	TRBJ1-2	NA	TRBD1	16	CASSSNLRTGGIGYTF	TGTGCCAGCAGTTCTAATCTTCGGACAGGGGGCATTGGCTACACCTTC
TRBV2	TRBJ2-4	NA	TRBD2	13	CASAQGTSGIQYF	TGTGCCTCAGCCCAAGGGACTAGTGGTATACAGTACTTC
TRBV15	TRBJ2-1	NA	NA	15	CATSRDPSRNNEQFF	TGTGCCACCAGCAGAGATCCTTCCAGAAACAATGAGCAGTTCTTC
TRBV4-1	TRBJ1-6	NA	NA	15	CASSQKSGVRSPLHF	TGCGCCAGCAGCCAAAAGAGTGGGGTTCGTTCACCCCTCCACTTT
TRBV9	TRBJ1-1	NA	TRBD1	14	CASSVTDRVTEAFF	TGTGCCAGCAGCGTAACGGACAGGGTCACTGAAGCTTTCTTT
TRBV7-2	TRBJ1-5	once	NA	14	CASSTGQSRTAQHF	TGTGCCAGCAGCACTGGACAGTCCCGGACCGCCCAGCATTTT
TRBV28	TRBJ2-7	NA	TRBD2	16	CASSLWGTSGSYEQYF	TGTGCCAGCAGTTTATGGGGGACTAGCGGGAGTTACGAGCAGTACTTC